The sequence of this TCR beta chain was determined in a study of OX40 agonist ivuxolimab in advanced cancers. Some background on the complete study: Ivuxolimab was an agonistic, fully human IgG2 monoclonal antibody directed against OX40 (CD134), a costimulatory receptor. Of the approximately 50 patients in dose escalation, about 20 had hepatocellular carcinoma, roughly 15 had melanoma, 9 had renal cell carcinoma and 9 had head and neck cancer. Prior anti-PD-1, anti-PD-L1 or anti-CTLA-4 therapy was permitted, and checkpoint inhibitors had been received by 40% to 50% of dose-escalation patients. Intravenous ivuxolimab was administered to patients every 2 weeks at six dose levels: 0.01, 0.1, 0.3, 1.5, 3 and 10 mg/kg. In the dose-escalation cohort, roughly four fifths of patients were male, and the mean age was approximately 60 years, with a range of 23 to 79. Three dose-escalation patients achieved partial responses, one with hepatocellular carcinoma and two with cutaneous melanoma. Peripheral TCRbeta sequencing was intended to test whether TCR sequence diversity was altered and clonal T-cell expansion was caused by ivuxolimab. The paper reports the monotherapy dose-escalation portion (N of about 52 patients) of the phase I ivuxolimab trial. General conclusions and limits of the study: Antigen specificity was not determined for the clonally expanded peripheral T cells. In partial responders in the 0.1-3.0 mg/kg groups, normalized peripheral clonal expansion was found to be among the lowest, especially among CD8+ T cells. Clonal expansion of both CD4+ and CD8+ blood T cells was observed from baseline to week 6 at doses 0.1 to 3.0 mg/kg. On average, CD8+ T cells showed more expanded clones than CD4+ T cells after ivuxolimab. Low levels of normalized T-cell clonal expansion were also seen in some nonresponding patients.

The trial excluded patients who had a history of autoimmune disease or were on systemic immunosuppression. In every dose cohort, peripheral blood was drawn for TCR sequencing at baseline, cycle 4 day 1, and cycle 7 day 1. Samples were obtained from an open-label, multicenter, first-in-human phase I dose-escalation trial of ivuxolimab. Adults with locally advanced or metastatic head and neck squamous cell, hepatocellular, melanoma or renal cell carcinoma were enrolled in the trial. Before TCR sequencing, CD4+ T cells and CD8+ T cells were sorted from peripheral blood as separate populations. Genomic DNA was isolated from the sorted cells so that the TCRbeta CDR3 region could be sequenced. The immunoSEQ Assay was used for sequencing of TCRbeta CDR3 regions. TCRdb carries this immuneACCESS record with in-frame sequences only. Its versions omit some clonotypes, under half of them owing to an unresolved V gene in the studies checked, with the rest unexplained. The sample table shows tens of thousands of clones, and 92% are seen once. The ten largest clones represent 0.51% of the sample.

A word on this clone: Its antigen is currently not known. The sample holds no much larger clone one base away, and base qualities are not on file.

The CDR3 starts with the cysteine, ends with the phenylalanine, and has 14 residues. The DNA shown is the 42-base CDR3, in frame from base 1. The trim is 2 bases for V and 4 bases for J, with a gap of 9 bases between the germline ends. CDR1 and CDR2 (SNHLY, FYNNEI) derive from the germline V gene. The clonotype comes from an adult with an advanced solid tumor such as melanoma, head and neck, liver or kidney cancer. The sequencing here drew on CD4+ or CD8+ T cells sorted from blood, taken in a trial of the OX40 agonist ivuxolimab. This chain joins TRBV2 to TRBJ1-5, with the D segment identity uncertain. For the CDR3, the sequence is CASSENRRNQPQHF. The DNA sequence follows: TGTGCCAGCAGTGAAAATAGACGAAATCAGCCCCAGCATTTT.